This TCR beta chain was captured in a study of beta chain features in type 1 diabetes. Study-wide context: The patients were much like the healthy donors in age, gender and cell yields.

Study-level results: Shortening that was moderate but significant affected the TCRB CDR3s of Type 1 diabetes patients in all four CD4+ subsets. Across patients, naive, central memory and Treg TCRB repertoires exhibited apparently greater similarity than was observed across healthy donors.

Expressed TCRB transcripts were sequenced because the isolated RNA had all been reverse transcribed beforehand. Libraries were prepared by immunoSEQ multiplex PCR; TCRdb keeps only in-frame clonotypes and omits some of them. The sample lists 95,000 to 150,000 clones; around 15% were seen once. In this sample, this clone turned up a few times. What it binds is not known. The V gene's germline CDR1 is SGHRS and CDR2 YFSETQ. The CDR3 spans 13 residues. V lost 4 bases to trimming and J lost 2 bases, with 10 bases between them. V is TRBV5-1 and J is TRBJ2-7; unclear D gene. Input material: central memory CD4+ T cells from blood. The TCR comes from a man aged 25 to 40 with type 1 diabetes. Here the CDR3 DNA reads TGCGCCAGCAGCCCAACCCAGCCCTACGAGCAGTACTTC. Its translation: CASSPTQPYEQYF.